The rows below give T cell receptor beta chains drawn from one sample of a study of blood T cell repertoires in COVID-19. Assay used: immunoSEQ multiplex PCR; TCRdb lists only in-frame clones, some missing. The sample lists 150,000 to 200,000 clones, about 88% occurring once. Sequenced sample: peripheral blood. These receptors were obtained from a man younger than 30 who had recovered from COVID-19. CDR3s include the opening cysteine and the closing phenylalanine or tryptophan. The order of the fields is J gene, D gene, V gene, clone size, CDR3 DNA, CDR3 protein. A D gene is named only where the DNA matches it firmly. Clone size is stated in some rows and not others, as once, few, many or a class when expanded.

J gene: TRBJ1-5; D gene: -; V gene: TRBV28; clone size: -; CDR3 DNA: TGTGCCAGCAAGGGAACAGGATTCAATCAGCCCCAGCATTTT; CDR3 protein: CASKGTGFNQPQHF
J gene: TRBJ2-2; D gene: -; V gene: TRBV24-1; clone size: -; CDR3 DNA: TGTGCCACCAGTGATTTGCAGATTGGCACCGGGGAGCTGTTTTTT; CDR3 protein: CATSDLQIGTGELFF
J gene: TRBJ2-7; D gene: -; V gene: TRBV7-2; clone size: -; CDR3 DNA: TGTGCCAGCAGCTTTCTAACAGGTGGAGTCTACGAGCAGTACTTC; CDR3 protein: CASSFLTGGVYEQYF
J gene: TRBJ1-6; D gene: -; V gene: TRBV30; clone size: -; CDR3 DNA: TGTGCCTGTACAGGGTACAATTCACCCCTCCACTTT; CDR3 protein: CACTGYNSPLHF
J gene: TRBJ2-3; D gene: TRBD2; V gene: TRBV3-1/TRBV3-2; clone size: -; CDR3 DNA: TGTGCCAGTTCCCGGACTAGCGGGCCTAGCACAGATACGCAGTATTTT; CDR3 protein: CASSRTSGPSTDTQYF
J gene: TRBJ1-3; D gene: -; V gene: TRBV2; clone size: -; CDR3 DNA: TGTGCCAGCAGTGAAGCCCAGGGGCAACTTGGAAACACCATATATTTT; CDR3 protein: CASSEAQGQLGNTIYF
J gene: TRBJ1-1; D gene: -; V gene: TRBV5-4; clone size: few; CDR3 DNA: TGTGCCAGCAGCTACGAGGGGAGGACCACTGAAGCTTTCTTT; CDR3 protein: CASSYEGRTTEAFF
J gene: TRBJ2-1; D gene: TRBD2; V gene: TRBV3-1/TRBV3-2; clone size: -; CDR3 DNA: TGTGCCAGCAGCCAAGGGACGACTAGCGGGCGGGGTGGACCGTTCTTC; CDR3 protein: CASSQGTTSGRGGPFF
J gene: TRBJ2-7; D gene: -; V gene: TRBV7-2; clone size: -; CDR3 DNA: TGTGCCAGCAGCTTACCGGGGTTTCAACACGAGCAGTACTTC; CDR3 protein: CASSLPGFQHEQYF
J gene: TRBJ2-4; D gene: TRBD1; V gene: TRBV5-4; clone size: -; CDR3 DNA: TGTGCCAGCAGAGAAGGGACAGGGAAAAACATTCAGTACTTC; CDR3 protein: CASREGTGKNIQYF
J gene: TRBJ2-2; D gene: -; V gene: TRBV18; clone size: -; CDR3 DNA: TGTGCCAGCTTAAGACAGAACACCGGGGAGCTGTTTTTT; CDR3 protein: CASLRQNTGELFF
J gene: TRBJ2-7; D gene: TRBD2; V gene: TRBV27; clone size: -; CDR3 DNA: TGTGCCAGCAGGGCCGGGACTAGCGGGCGAACCTACGAGCAGTACTTC; CDR3 protein: CASRAGTSGRTYEQYF
J gene: TRBJ1-6; D gene: -; V gene: TRBV19; clone size: -; CDR3 DNA: TGTGCCAGTAGTATTAGGGGAGGGTCACCCCTCCACTTT; CDR3 protein: CASSIRGGSPLHF
J gene: TRBJ1-6; D gene: -; V gene: TRBV5-1; clone size: -; CDR3 DNA: TGCGCCAGCAGCACTACGGGAAGCAATTCACCCCTCCACTTT; CDR3 protein: CASSTTGSNSPLHF
J gene: TRBJ1-1; D gene: TRBD1; V gene: TRBV7-8; clone size: once; CDR3 DNA: TGTGCCAGCAGCTCCTCAGGGGGTCAGACTGAAGCTTTCTTT; CDR3 protein: CASSSSGGQTEAFF
J gene: TRBJ2-5; D gene: TRBD2; V gene: TRBV5-4; clone size: -; CDR3 DNA: TGTGCCAGCAGCGCCGGGACTAGCGGGAGTGAGACCCAGTACTTC; CDR3 protein: CASSAGTSGSETQYF
J gene: TRBJ1-5; D gene: TRBD1; V gene: TRBV2; clone size: -; CDR3 DNA: TGTGCCAGCAGAGGCGGACAGGGGATGCCCCAGCATTTT; CDR3 protein: CASRGGQGMPQHF
J gene: TRBJ2-5; D gene: TRBD2; V gene: TRBV9; clone size: -; CDR3 DNA: TGTGCCAGCAGCGGGGGACTAGCGGGAGGAGAGACCCAGTACTTC; CDR3 protein: CASSGGLAGGETQYF
J gene: TRBJ1-6; D gene: -; V gene: TRBV12-3/TRBV12-4; clone size: -; CDR3 DNA: TGTGCCAGCAGTTTCCCGGGTTCACCCCTCCACTTT; CDR3 protein: CASSFPGSPLHF
J gene: TRBJ1-5; D gene: -; V gene: TRBV28; clone size: -; CDR3 DNA: TGTGCCAGCAGGACGAGGACATTAGGTCAGCCCCAGCATTTT; CDR3 protein: CASRTRTLGQPQHF
J gene: TRBJ1-2; D gene: -; V gene: TRBV27; clone size: -; CDR3 DNA: TGTGCCAGCTCCCTGGGAGGGGCGAACGCTGGCTACACCTTC; CDR3 protein: CASSLGGANAGYTF
J gene: TRBJ1-4; D gene: -; V gene: TRBV5-1; clone size: -; CDR3 DNA: TGCGCCAGCAGCTTGTGGTCCGGGGAAAAACTGTTTTTT; CDR3 protein: CASSLWSGEKLFF
J gene: TRBJ2-5; D gene: -; V gene: TRBV20-1; clone size: -; CDR3 DNA: TGCAGTGCTAGTTTTGGCGGGGAGCGAGAGACCCAGTACTTC; CDR3 protein: CSASFGGERETQYF
J gene: TRBJ1-4; D gene: TRBD1; V gene: TRBV3-1/TRBV3-2; clone size: -; CDR3 DNA: TGTGCCAGCAGCCAAGAAAACAGGGGGTACGAAAAACTGTTTTTT; CDR3 protein: CASSQENRGYEKLFF
J gene: TRBJ2-2; D gene: TRBD2; V gene: TRBV20-1; clone size: -; CDR3 DNA: TGCAGTGCTAGTAGCGGGCGCACCGGGGAGCTGTTTTTT; CDR3 protein: CSASSGRTGELFF
J gene: TRBJ2-6; D gene: -; V gene: TRBV7-9; clone size: -; CDR3 DNA: TGTGCCAGCAGCTCCCAGGGTTCATCTGGGGCCAACGTCCTGACTTTC; CDR3 protein: CASSSQGSSGANVLTF
J gene: TRBJ2-7; D gene: -; V gene: TRBV6-5; clone size: -; CDR3 DNA: TGTGCCAGCAGCCCGGCGGCGGGAAGCTACGAGCAGTACTTC; CDR3 protein: CASSPAAGSYEQYF
J gene: TRBJ2-3; D gene: -; V gene: TRBV30; clone size: -; CDR3 DNA: TGTGCCTGGAGTGTAAGCTCAGATACGCAGTATTTT; CDR3 protein: CAWSVSSDTQYF
J gene: TRBJ2-1; D gene: TRBD2; V gene: TRBV11-2; clone size: -; CDR3 DNA: TGTGCCAGCAGTGGGGCTGGCGGGAGGGAGCCAATCACCTACAATGAGCAGTTCTTC; CDR3 protein: CASSGAGGREPITYNEQFF
J gene: TRBJ1-1; D gene: -; V gene: TRBV11-1; clone size: -; CDR3 DNA: TGTGCCAGCAGCCTAGAGGGGCCCGCTGAAGCTTTCTTT; CDR3 protein: CASSLEGPAEAFF
J gene: TRBJ2-7; D gene: -; V gene: TRBV11-2; clone size: -; CDR3 DNA: TGTGCCAGCAGCTTCCTACTTTACGAGCAGTACTTC; CDR3 protein: CASSFLLYEQYF
J gene: TRBJ1-2; D gene: TRBD1; V gene: TRBV19; clone size: -; CDR3 DNA: TGTGCCAGTAGTACTGAACCGGGACAGGGATGGGGGTCTAACTATGGCTACACCTTC; CDR3 protein: CASSTEPGQGWGSNYGYTF
J gene: TRBJ2-1; D gene: -; V gene: TRBV11-2; clone size: -; CDR3 DNA: TGTGCCAGCAGCCCGAGTACGGGAGTGTATGAGCAGTTCTTC; CDR3 protein: CASSPSTGVYEQFF
J gene: TRBJ1-1; D gene: -; V gene: TRBV6-5; clone size: -; CDR3 DNA: TGTGCCAGCAGGCTCGGGGGAAACACTGAAGCTTTCTTT; CDR3 protein: CASRLGGNTEAFF
J gene: TRBJ2-5; D gene: TRBD1; V gene: TRBV5-1; clone size: -; CDR3 DNA: TGCGCCAGCAGCCCTCTAGGACAGGCGAACCAAGAGACCCAGTACTTC; CDR3 protein: CASSPLGQANQETQYF
J gene: TRBJ2-7; D gene: -; V gene: TRBV18; clone size: -; CDR3 DNA: TGTGCCAGCTCACGAATGGGAGATGGCTACGAGCAGTACTTC; CDR3 protein: CASSRMGDGYEQYF
J gene: TRBJ1-2; D gene: -; V gene: TRBV15; clone size: -; CDR3 DNA: TGTGCCACCAGCGCCGGGGAAACGGGCTACACCTTC; CDR3 protein: CATSAGETGYTF
J gene: TRBJ1-4; D gene: -; V gene: TRBV10-3; clone size: -; CDR3 DNA: TGTGCCATCAGTGAGTCGGCAGGGGAGGGTGAAAAACTGTTTTTT; CDR3 protein: CAISESAGEGEKLFF
J gene: TRBJ2-1; D gene: TRBD2; V gene: TRBV13; clone size: -; CDR3 DNA: TGTGCCAGCAGCTTAGAGGGTAGCGGGAGGTACAATGAGCAGTTCTTC; CDR3 protein: CASSLEGSGRYNEQFF
J gene: TRBJ2-1; D gene: TRBD2; V gene: TRBV2; clone size: -; CDR3 DNA: TGTGCCAGCAGTGCCGGGACTAGCGGGAGGATTGAGCAGTTCTTC; CDR3 protein: CASSAGTSGRIEQFF
J gene: TRBJ2-1; D gene: TRBD2; V gene: TRBV5-1; clone size: -; CDR3 DNA: TGCGCCAGCATTTTAGCGGGAGAAAACTACAATGAGCAGTTCTTC; CDR3 protein: CASILAGENYNEQFF
J gene: TRBJ2-1; D gene: -; V gene: TRBV9; clone size: few; CDR3 DNA: TGTGCCAGCAGCGCAAGGACTCGCAATGAGCAGTTCTTC; CDR3 protein: CASSARTRNEQFF
J gene: TRBJ1-1; D gene: -; V gene: TRBV10-2; clone size: once; CDR3 DNA: TGCGCCAGCAGTCTTACAGAGAACACTGAAGCTTTCTTT; CDR3 protein: CASSLTENTEAFF
J gene: TRBJ1-1; D gene: -; V gene: TRBV30; clone size: -; CDR3 DNA: TGTGCCTGGACGCGAGGCGGGGGGGCTGAAGCTTTCTTT; CDR3 protein: CAWTRGGGAEAFF
J gene: TRBJ2-7; D gene: TRBD1; V gene: TRBV19; clone size: once; CDR3 DNA: TGTGCCAGTCGCACAAGGGATGGCAGGGGGTACGAGCAGTACTTC; CDR3 protein: CASRTRDGRGYEQYF
J gene: TRBJ2-7; D gene: TRBD2; V gene: TRBV27; clone size: -; CDR3 DNA: TGTGCCAGCAGTCCGTGGACTAGCGGGACGGGCGAGCAGTACTTC; CDR3 protein: CASSPWTSGTGEQYF
J gene: TRBJ2-7; D gene: TRBD1; V gene: TRBV12-3/TRBV12-4; clone size: -; CDR3 DNA: TGTGCCAGCAGGAGACAGGGAACCTACGAGCAGTACTTC; CDR3 protein: CASRRQGTYEQYF
J gene: TRBJ2-5; D gene: -; V gene: TRBV28; clone size: -; CDR3 DNA: TGTGCCAGCAGTTTAGGGACACTTAGGGGAGAGACCCAGTACTTC; CDR3 protein: CASSLGTLRGETQYF
J gene: TRBJ2-3; D gene: -; V gene: TRBV15; clone size: -; CDR3 DNA: TGTGCCACCAGCAGACAGGGTCTACTCGGCCCAGATACGCAGTATTTT; CDR3 protein: CATSRQGLLGPDTQYF
J gene: TRBJ2-5; D gene: TRBD2; V gene: TRBV2; clone size: -; CDR3 DNA: TGTGCCAGCACTAGCGGGGGTTACCAAGAGACCCAGTACTTC; CDR3 protein: CASTSGGYQETQYF
J gene: TRBJ2-3; D gene: -; V gene: TRBV28; clone size: -; CDR3 DNA: TGTGCCAGCAGCTACAGCACAGATACGCAGTATTTT; CDR3 protein: CASSYSTDTQYF
J gene: TRBJ1-4; D gene: -; V gene: TRBV19; clone size: -; CDR3 DNA: TGTGCCAGTAGGAGACGAGCAACTAACCAGAATGAAAAACTGTTTTTT; CDR3 protein: CASRRRATNQNEKLFF
J gene: TRBJ2-7; D gene: -; V gene: TRBV4-2; clone size: -; CDR3 DNA: TGTGCCAGCAGCCAAGATTGGGGAGCCTACGAGCAGTACTTC; CDR3 protein: CASSQDWGAYEQYF